Listed below are T cell receptor beta chains from one sample, sequenced in a study of blood T cells in healthy people across ages. From the 5' RACE reads, TCRdb called clonotypes with MiXCR, one entry per CDR3 protein. The table shows about a million distinct CDR3 sequences, with just over 50% occurring only once. Input material: blood. Receptor source: a woman aged 55-70 years in good health. CDR3s include the opening cysteine and the closing phenylalanine or tryptophan. D genes are given only for firm matches. Some rows mark clone size as missing; the rest say once, few, many or name a class of expanded clone.

TRBJ2-7	TRBD2	TRBV20-1	few	CSAPHPGLAETVQYF	TGCAGTGCTCCACATCCGGGACTAGCGGAGACAGTGCAGTACTTC
TRBJ1-2	NA	TRBV29-1	few	CSVQTANYGYTF	TGCAGCGTCCAGACAGCCAACTATGGCTACACCTTC
TRBJ2-1	NA	TRBV9	NA	CASSFTRGSGVYNEQFF	TGTGCCAGCAGCTTTACCCGGGGTAGCGGAGTTTACAATGAGCAGTTCTTC
TRBJ2-3	NA	TRBV11-2	once	CASSLRLGAADTQYF	TGTGCCAGCAGCTTAAGGTTGGGGGCGGCAGATACGCAGTATTTT
TRBJ2-3	NA	TRBV27	NA	CASSLSPQKRGLRIAADTQYF	TGTGCCAGCAGTTTATCGCCGCAGAAACGGGGACTCCGAATTGCGGCAGATACGCAGTATTTT
TRBJ2-1	NA	TRBV27	few	CASSFRRDLIGNEQFF	TGTGCCAGCAGTTTTCGGCGGGACCTCATCGGCAATGAGCAGTTCTTC
TRBJ2-5	TRBD1	TRBV28	few	CASSEPRGPQETQYF	TGTGCCAGCAGTGAACCCAGGGGGCCCCAGGAGACCCAGTACTTC
TRBJ2-7	NA	TRBV6-2/TRBV6-3	NA	CASTYGAERNYEQYF	TGTGCCAGCACCTACGGGGCGGAAAGGAACTACGAGCAGTACTTC
TRBJ2-2	NA	TRBV6-4	NA	CASSESESAGELFF	TGTGCCAGCAGTGAGTCTGAATCGGCCGGGGAGCTGTTTTTT
TRBJ2-4	TRBD1	TRBV7-9	few	CASSTLDRGRIQYF	TGTGCCAGCAGCACGCTGGACAGGGGGCGCATTCAGTACTTC
TRBJ1-1	NA	TRBV20-1	NA	CSARRDEAFF	TGCAGTGCTAGGAGAGATGAAGCTTTCTTT
TRBJ1-1	NA	TRBV29-1	NA	CSVVENIEAFF	TGCAGCGTTGTAGAGAATATTGAAGCTTTCTTT
TRBJ2-7	NA	TRBV7-2	NA	CASSLSFAASYEQYF	TGTGCCAGCAGCTTAAGTTTTGCAGCATCCTACGAGCAGTACTTC
TRBJ2-7	TRBD2	TRBV12-3/TRBV12-4	few	CASSLAPLAGDSLYEQYF	TGTGCCAGCAGTTTAGCCCCATTAGCGGGAGATTCTCTGTACGAGCAGTACTTC